The T cell receptor beta chain described here comes from a study of CD8+ T cells in alopecia areata. Study-wide results and caveats: Tofacitinib significantly lowered scalp clonality and expanded CD8+ clones among the top 100.

In the case of this clone: Its specificity is not known.

Following RNA extraction, reverse transcription yielded cDNA that acted as the sequencing template. Measured with immunoSEQ multiplex PCR; TCRdb has only the in-frame clones, and not every one. The table includes 150,000 or so clones, around half detected once. Noted treatment: oral pan-JAK inhibitor, 5-10 mg twice daily. Germline CDR1 is SGHDT and CDR2 is YYEEEE. The CDR3 contains 12 residues. The junction had 2 bases not matched to a gene; V was cut back by 4 bases and J by 6 bases. Sequenced here: CD8+ T cells sorted from blood, sampled at week 4, from a patient treated with tofacitinib. This TCR was sampled from a human donor with alopecia areata. J is TRBJ2-3 and V is TRBV5-6; TRBD1 matches 7 bases. The CDR3 region is CASSQQGDTQYF. CDR3 DNA: TGTGCCAGCAGCCAACAGGGGGATACGCAGTATTTT.